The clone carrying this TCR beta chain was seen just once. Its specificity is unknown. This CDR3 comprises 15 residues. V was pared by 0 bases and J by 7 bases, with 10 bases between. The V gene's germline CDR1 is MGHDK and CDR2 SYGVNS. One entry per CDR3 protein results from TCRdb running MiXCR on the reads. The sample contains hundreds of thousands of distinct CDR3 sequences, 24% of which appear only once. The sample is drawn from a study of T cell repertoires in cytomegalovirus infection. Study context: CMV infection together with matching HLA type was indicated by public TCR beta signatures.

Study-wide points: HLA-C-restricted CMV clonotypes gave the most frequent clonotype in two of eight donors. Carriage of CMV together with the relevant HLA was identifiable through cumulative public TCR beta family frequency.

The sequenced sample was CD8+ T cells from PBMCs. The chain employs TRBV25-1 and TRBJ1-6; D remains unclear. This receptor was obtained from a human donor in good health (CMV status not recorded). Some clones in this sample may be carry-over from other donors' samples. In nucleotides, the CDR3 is TGTGCCAGCAGTGAATACGAGGGTATGAATTCACCCCTCCACTTT. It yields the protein CASSEYEGMNSPLHF.